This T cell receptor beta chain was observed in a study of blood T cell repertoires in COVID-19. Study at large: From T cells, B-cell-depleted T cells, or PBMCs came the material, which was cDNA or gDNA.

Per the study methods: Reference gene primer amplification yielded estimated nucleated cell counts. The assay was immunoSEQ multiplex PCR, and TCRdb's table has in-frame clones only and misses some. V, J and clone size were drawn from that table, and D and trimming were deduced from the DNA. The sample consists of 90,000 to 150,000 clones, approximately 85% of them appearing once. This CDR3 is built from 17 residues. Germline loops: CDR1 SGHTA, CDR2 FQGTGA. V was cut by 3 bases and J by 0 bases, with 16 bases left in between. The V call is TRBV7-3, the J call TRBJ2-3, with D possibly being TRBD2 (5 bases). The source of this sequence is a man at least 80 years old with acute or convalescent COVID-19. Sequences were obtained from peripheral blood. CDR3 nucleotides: TGTGCCAGCAGCTTTGCCGGGCGGCGGACTAGCACAGATACGCAGTATTTT. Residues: CASSFAGRRTSTDTQYF.